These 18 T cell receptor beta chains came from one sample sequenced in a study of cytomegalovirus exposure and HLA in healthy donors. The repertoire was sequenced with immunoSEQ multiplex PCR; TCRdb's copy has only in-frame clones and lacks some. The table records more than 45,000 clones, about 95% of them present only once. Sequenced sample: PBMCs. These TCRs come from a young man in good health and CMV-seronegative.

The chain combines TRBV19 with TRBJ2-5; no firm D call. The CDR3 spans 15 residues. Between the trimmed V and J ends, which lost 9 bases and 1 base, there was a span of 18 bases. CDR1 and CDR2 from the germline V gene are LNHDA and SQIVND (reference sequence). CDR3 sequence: CASSDPARGQETQYF. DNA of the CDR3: TGTGCCAGCAGCGATCCAGCTCGAGGCCAAGAGACCCAGTACTTC.

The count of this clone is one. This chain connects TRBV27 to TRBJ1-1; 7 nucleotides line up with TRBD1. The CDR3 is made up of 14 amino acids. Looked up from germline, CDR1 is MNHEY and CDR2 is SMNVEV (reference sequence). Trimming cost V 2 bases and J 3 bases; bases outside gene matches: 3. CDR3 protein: CASSLLTGDTEAFF. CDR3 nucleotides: TGTGCCAGCAGTTTACTTACAGGGGACACTGAAGCTTTCTTT.

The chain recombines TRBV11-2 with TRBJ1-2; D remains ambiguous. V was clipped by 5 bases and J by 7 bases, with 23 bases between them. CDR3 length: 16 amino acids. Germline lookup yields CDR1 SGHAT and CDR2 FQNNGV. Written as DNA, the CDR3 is TGTGCCAGCAGCCTCTCCTTAGGGAGGAACCGTGGTGGCTACACCTTC. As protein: CASSLSLGRNRGGYTF.

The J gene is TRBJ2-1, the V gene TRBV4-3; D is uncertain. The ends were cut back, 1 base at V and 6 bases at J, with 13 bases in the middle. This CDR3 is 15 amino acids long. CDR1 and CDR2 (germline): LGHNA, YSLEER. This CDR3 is CASSQAIPSSNEQFF. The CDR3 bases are TGCGCCAGCAGCCAAGCAATCCCTAGTTCCAATGAGCAGTTCTTC.

This CDR3 is CASEPGGNQPQHF. In DNA, the CDR3 is TGTGCCAGTGAACCTGGGGGGAATCAGCCCCAGCATTTT. V and J are TRBV19 and TRBJ1-5; D might be TRBD1 (5 bases). The CDR3 totals 13 residues. V was shortened by 8 bases and J by 4 bases, with 12 bases between the two germline ends. Germline CDR1 and CDR2: LNHDA and SQIVND (reference sequence).

The CDR3, as DNA: TGTGCCAGCATCACAGGGAATCCTCCCACAGATACGCAGTATTTT. This sequence encodes CASITGNPPTDTQYF. The chain recombines TRBV6-1 with TRBJ2-3, with D possibly being TRBD1 (6 bases). Germline loops: CDR1 MNHNS, CDR2 SASEGT. The V gene lost 7 bases and the J gene lost 2 bases, with 16 bases spanning the gap. CDR3 length: 15 residues.

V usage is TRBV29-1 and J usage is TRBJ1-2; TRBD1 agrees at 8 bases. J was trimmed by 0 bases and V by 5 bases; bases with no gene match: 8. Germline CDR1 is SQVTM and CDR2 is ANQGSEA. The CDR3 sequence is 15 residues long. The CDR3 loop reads CSVQSQTGANYGYTF. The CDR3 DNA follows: TGCAGCGTTCAGTCTCAGACAGGGGCTAACTATGGCTACACCTTC.

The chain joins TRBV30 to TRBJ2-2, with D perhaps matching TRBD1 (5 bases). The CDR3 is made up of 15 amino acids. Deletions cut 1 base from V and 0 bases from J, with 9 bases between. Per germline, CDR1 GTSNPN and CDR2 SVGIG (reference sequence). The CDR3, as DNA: TGTGCCTGGAGTGAGGGGCCGGCGAACACCGGGGAGCTGTTTTTT. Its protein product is CAWSEGPANTGELFF.

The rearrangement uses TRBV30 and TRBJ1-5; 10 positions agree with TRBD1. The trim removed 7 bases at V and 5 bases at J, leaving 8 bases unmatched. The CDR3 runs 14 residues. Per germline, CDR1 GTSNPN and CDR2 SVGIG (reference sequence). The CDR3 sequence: CALKTGTGDQPQHF. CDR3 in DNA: TGTGCCTTAAAGACGGGGACAGGGGATCAGCCCCAGCATTTT.

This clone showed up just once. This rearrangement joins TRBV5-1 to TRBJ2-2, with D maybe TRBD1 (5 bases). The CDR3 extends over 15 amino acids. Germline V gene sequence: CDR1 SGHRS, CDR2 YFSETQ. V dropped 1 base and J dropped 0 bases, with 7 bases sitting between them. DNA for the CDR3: TGCGCCAGCAGCTTGCAGGGCCCGAACACCGGGGAGCTGTTTTTT. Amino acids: CASSLQGPNTGELFF.

CDR3 region: CASSILQAAKNIQYF. CDR3 DNA sequence: TGTGCCAGTAGTATCCTACAGGCGGCCAAAAACATTCAGTACTTC. The chain combines TRBV19 with TRBJ2-4; a weak D match, TRBD1 (5 bases). The CDR3 sequence is 15 residues long. Looked up from germline, CDR1 is LNHDA and CDR2 is SQIVND (reference sequence). Between the trimmed V and J ends, which lost 3 bases and 1 base, there was a span of 10 bases.

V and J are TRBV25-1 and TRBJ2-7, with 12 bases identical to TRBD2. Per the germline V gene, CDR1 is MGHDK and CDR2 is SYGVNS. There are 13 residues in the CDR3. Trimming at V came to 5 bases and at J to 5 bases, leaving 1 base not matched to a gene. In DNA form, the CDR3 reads TGTGCCAGCAGTCGGACTAGCGGGAACGAGCAGTACTTC. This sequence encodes CASSRTSGNEQYF.

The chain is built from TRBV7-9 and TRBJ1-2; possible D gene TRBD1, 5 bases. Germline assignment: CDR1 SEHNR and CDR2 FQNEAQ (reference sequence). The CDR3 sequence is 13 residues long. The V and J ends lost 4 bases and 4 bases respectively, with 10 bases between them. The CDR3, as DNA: TGTGCCAGCAGCTCGGACACCTCCTATGGCTACACCTTC. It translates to CASSSDTSYGYTF. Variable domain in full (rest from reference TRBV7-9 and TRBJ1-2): DTGVSQNPRHKITKRGQNVTFRCDPISEHNRLYWYRQTLGQGPEFLTYFQNEAQLEKSRLLSDRFSAERPKGSFSTLEIQRTEQGDSAMYLCASSSDTSYGYTFGSGTRLTVV.

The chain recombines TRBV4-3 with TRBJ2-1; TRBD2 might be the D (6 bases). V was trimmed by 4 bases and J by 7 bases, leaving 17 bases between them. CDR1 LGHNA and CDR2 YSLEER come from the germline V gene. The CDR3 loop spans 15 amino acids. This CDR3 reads CASSPREFLFNEQFF. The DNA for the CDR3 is TGCGCCAGCAGCCCTCGGGAGTTTCTTTTTAATGAGCAGTTCTTC.

The CDR3 DNA sequence: TGTGCCAGCAGTGTCTGGTGGACTAGCGGAGGGGTGTGGGAGCAGTACTTC. It is translated as CASSVWWTSGGVWEQYF. V and J are TRBV28 and TRBJ2-7; 10 bases match TRBD2. The CDR3 spans 17 residues. Per germline, CDR1 MDHEN and CDR2 SYDVKM. The V gene end was trimmed by 5 bases and the J gene end by 7 bases; junction bases not matched to a gene: 17.

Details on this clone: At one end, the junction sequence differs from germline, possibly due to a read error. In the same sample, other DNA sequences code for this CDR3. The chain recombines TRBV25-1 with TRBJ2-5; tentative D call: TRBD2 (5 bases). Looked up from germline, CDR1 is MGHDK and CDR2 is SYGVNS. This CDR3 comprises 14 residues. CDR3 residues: CASSERTFHETQYF. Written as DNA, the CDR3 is TGTGCCAGTAGTGAGCGGACTTTCCACGAGACCCAGTACTTC.

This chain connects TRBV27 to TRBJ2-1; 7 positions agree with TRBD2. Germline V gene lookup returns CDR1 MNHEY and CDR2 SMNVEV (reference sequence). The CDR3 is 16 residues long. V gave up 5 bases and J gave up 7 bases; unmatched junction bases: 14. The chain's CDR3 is CASSPLLLGGRNEQFF. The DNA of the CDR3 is TGTGCCAGCAGTCCCCTATTGTTGGGAGGGCGTAATGAGCAGTTCTTC.

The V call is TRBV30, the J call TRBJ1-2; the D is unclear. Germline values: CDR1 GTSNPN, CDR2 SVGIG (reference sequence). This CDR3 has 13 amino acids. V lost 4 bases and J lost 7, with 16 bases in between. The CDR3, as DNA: TGTGCCTGGACCTACTCCACCGCTGGTGGCTACACCTTC. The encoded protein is CAWTYSTAGGYTF.